These 18 T cell receptor beta chains originate from one sample sequenced in a study of glioma-infiltrating T cells after dendritic cell vaccination. The time point was: after dendritic cell vaccination, including at tumor progression/relapse. Using immunoSEQ multiplex PCR, the repertoire was profiled, and TCRdb retains in-frame clones only, with some absent. The sample has more than 85,000 clones; around 87% are singletons. The sequencing used blood, collected after dendritic cell vaccination. The origin of the receptors is a human donor with glioblastoma.

The chain employs TRBV29-1 and TRBJ1-2, with 11 bases matching TRBD1. Germline V gives CDR1 SQVTM, CDR2 ANQGSEA. This CDR3 is built from 13 residues. CDR3 bases: TGCGGAGCCGCGGACAGGGGGCGTGATGGCTACACCTTC. It specifies CGAADRGRDGYTF. The full variable domain, rest sourced from reference TRBV29-1 and TRBJ1-2, is SAVISQKPSRDICQRGTSLTIQCQVDSQVTMMFWYRQQPGQSLTLIATANQGSEATYESGFVIDKFPISRPNLTFSTLTVSNMSPEDSSIYLCGAADRGRDGYTFGSGTRLTVV.

The rearrangement uses TRBV5-6 and TRBJ1-3, with a weak D call TRBD1 (6 bases). The V end lost 1 base, the J end lost 3 bases, and 14 bases lay between the germline ends. The germline gives CDR1 SGHDT, CDR2 YYEEEE. The CDR3 extends over 16 amino acids. The CDR3 coding sequence is TGTGCCAGCAGCTTGTCTCCAGGGGTAGGTGGAAACACCATATATTTT. Translation gives CASSLSPGVGGNTIYF.

In nucleotides, the CDR3 is TGCGCCAGCAGTCACCTAAGGGGGACAGGAACCTACGAGCAGTACTTC. Residues: CASSHLRGTGTYEQYF. J is TRBJ2-7 and V is TRBV23-1, with 8 bases lining up with TRBD1. TRBV23-1 is an ORF for which the function is uncertain. The V and J ends lost 3 bases and 2 bases, in that order; junction bases with no gene match: 9. The CDR3 runs 16 residues.

In nucleotides, the CDR3 is TGTGCCAGCAGCCGCCGGACAGGGAATAGCAATCAGCCCCAGCATTTT. Its protein is CASSRRTGNSNQPQHF. The chain couples TRBV6-6 to TRBJ1-5; 8 bases line up with TRBD1. Germline-derived CDR1 and CDR2 are MNHNY and SVGAGI (reference sequence). The V and J ends lost 6 bases and 0 bases, in that order; junction bases with no gene match: 7. The CDR3 sequence is 16 residues long.

The V call is TRBV5-1, the J call TRBJ2-1; 9 bases agree with TRBD1. Germline values: CDR1 SGHRS, CDR2 YFSETQ. J lost 5 bases, V lost 0 bases, and 9 bases had no gene match. The CDR3 totals 17 residues. DNA for the CDR3: TGCGCCAGCAGCTTGGCCCCCGGGACAGGGCGTAACAATGAGCAGTTCTTC. Its protein product is CASSLAPGTGRNNEQFF.

This clone was picked up one time. This is likely a read error, given that the CDR3 carries no conserved phenylalanine or tryptophan at its end. The DNA is omitted, as the CDR3 cannot be located on it reliably, and the CDR3 follows TCRdb's listing. The chain couples TRBV28 to TRBJ2-7; the DNA was not used to check the table's D call, TRBD2. The CDR3 totals 14 residues, both ends included. Germline CDR1 and CDR2: MDHEN and SYDVKM. The CDR3: CASSPPSGTIVLLS.

The rearrangement uses TRBV7-8 and TRBJ2-5; 11 nucleotides align to TRBD2. Germline CDR1 is SGHVS and CDR2 is FQNEAQ. The CDR3 spans 17 residues. V lost 3 bases and J lost 2; bases outside the gene matches: 8. CDR3 sequence reads: CASSFSPGLAEQETQYF. The CDR3 DNA reads as TGTGCCAGCAGCTTCTCACCGGGACTAGCGGAACAAGAGACCCAGTACTTC.

The chain uses TRBV4-1 and TRBJ2-1; 9 bases are shared with TRBD2. Germline lookup yields CDR1 MGHRA and CDR2 YSYEKL. The CDR3 extends over 15 amino acids. Trimming at V came to 0 bases and at J to 6 bases, leaving 3 bases not matched to a gene. CDR3 amino acids: CASSQDLAGRNEQFF. The CDR3 bases are TGCGCCAGCAGCCAAGACCTAGCGGGGCGCAATGAGCAGTTCTTC.

The gene calls are TRBV7-2 and TRBJ1-2, with 9 nucleotides matching TRBD1. Germline V lookup: CDR1 SGHTA, CDR2 FQGNSA. There are 16 residues in the CDR3. V gave up 1 base and J gave up 4 bases; unmatched junction bases: 7. This CDR3 is CASSLGGQGLTYGYTF. The CDR3 DNA is TGTGCCAGCAGCTTAGGGGGACAGGGCTTGACCTATGGCTACACCTTC. Variable domain in full (rest from reference TRBV7-2 and TRBJ1-2): GAGVSQSPSNKVTEKGKDVELRCDPISGHTALYWYRQSLGQGLEFLIYFQGNSAPDKSGLPSDRFSAERTGGSVSTLTIQRTQQEDSAVYLCASSLGGQGLTYGYTFGSGTRLTVV.

Notes on this clone: Within the sample, other DNA sequences also encode this same CDR3. The rearrangement links TRBV30 to TRBJ1-2; perhaps TRBD1 as D (6 bases). With 0 bases removed from V and 8 bases from J, the gap between germline ends came to 19 bases. The CDR3 is made up of 15 amino acids. The germline CDR1 and CDR2 sequences are GTSNPN and SVGIG (reference sequence). The CDR3 DNA reads TGTGCCTGGAGTGTCCTAGGACAGTCTGGGGGCGGCTACACCTTC. This gives the protein CAWSVLGQSGGGYTF.

V and J are TRBV7-2 and TRBJ2-2; D remains ambiguous. From germline, CDR1 is SGHTA and CDR2 FQGNSA. This CDR3 contains 13 residues. V was trimmed by 5 bases and J by 5 bases, leaving 9 bases between them. CDR3 coding DNA: TGTGCCAGCAGCCTAAGCCCTACCGGGGAGCTGTTTTTT. The encoded protein is CASSLSPTGELFF.

The V gene is TRBV11-3, the J gene TRBJ1-2, with no clear D. Germline CDR1 SGHNT, CDR2 YENEEA. This CDR3 spans 14 amino acids. Trimming left V 3 bases short and J 4 bases short, with 12 bases between. This CDR3 reads CASSLSSPPYGYTF. CDR3 sequence (DNA): TGTGCCAGCAGCTTGAGCTCCCCTCCCTATGGCTACACCTTC.

The chain couples TRBV6-1 to TRBJ2-3, with 8 positions matching TRBD2. Germline-derived CDR1 and CDR2 are MNHNS and SASEGT. CDR3 length: 15 amino acids. V was clipped by 4 bases and J by 4 bases; unmatched bases: 7. CDR3 protein: CASSVSGGPPDTQYF. The CDR3 DNA sequence: TGTGCCAGCAGTGTGTCGGGAGGGCCCCCAGATACGCAGTATTTT.

The chain combines TRBV2 with TRBJ1-2; D gene unclear. Trimming took 4 bases from V and 3 from J, leaving 15 bases between them. The CDR3 loop spans 15 amino acids. Germline assignment: CDR1 SNHLY and CDR2 FYNNEI. In nucleotides, the CDR3 is TGTGCCAGCAGTGGCGGGTGGGGAGGGCACTATGGCTACACCTTC. It is translated as CASSGGWGGHYGYTF.

This chain links TRBV23-1 with TRBJ2-2, with a weak D call TRBD2 (5 bases). TRBV23-1 is filed as an ORF, its function uncertain. The CDR3 has 14 amino acids. V was pared by 11 bases and J by 4 bases, with 17 bases between. The DNA for the CDR3 is TGCGCCGCCCCTAGGGAGTCGGGCACCGGGGAGCTGTTTTTT. This translates into CAAPRESGTGELFF.

V is TRBV27 and J is TRBJ2-1, with a tentative D call TRBD1 (6 bases). The V end lost 2 bases, the J end lost 10 bases, and 15 bases lay between the germline ends. Germline V gene lookup returns CDR1 MNHEY and CDR2 SMNVEV (reference sequence). The CDR3 contains 14 residues. Written as DNA, the CDR3 is TGTGCCAGCAGTTTAAATGCAGGGGCTCGGGAGCAGTTCTTC. The encoded protein is CASSLNAGAREQFF.

The chain carries TRBV7-2 and TRBJ2-3; 9 nucleotides match TRBD2. Trimming took 4 bases from V and 7 from J; bases not matched to a gene: 9. The germline V gene encodes CDR1 SGHTA and CDR2 FQGNSA. The CDR3 runs to 15 residues. The CDR3 loop reads CASSSLAGPSYTQYF. The DNA of the CDR3 is TGTGCCAGCAGCTCCCTAGCGGGGCCCTCGTATACGCAGTATTTT.

This rearrangement joins TRBV4-2 to TRBJ1-2, with a possible D match to TRBD1 (5 bases). The CDR3 has 17 amino acids. Germline CDR1 reads LGHNA; CDR2 reads YNFKEQ. Deletions cut 0 bases from V and 3 bases from J, with 17 bases between. This chain's CDR3 is CASSQDEATANYYGYTF. In nucleotides, the CDR3 is TGTGCCAGCAGCCAAGATGAAGCGACAGCCAACTACTATGGCTACACCTTC.